The entry below describes one TCR beta chain. Its target antigen remains unknown. No base quality values were provided; no much bigger clone lies one nucleotide off. The source of the sample is a study of chemoradiotherapy in HPV16-positive cancers (dated by TCRdb to between 2021 and 2024). Regarding the research as a whole: Functional T-cell assays on cells from two HPV16-positive patients defined candidate HPV-specific T-cell clones and common TCR motifs. The candidate HPV-specific TCRs and motifs were then tracked in TCR repertoires from about 93 patients with HPV-related cancers. The study asked whether T-cell immunity to the HPV oncoproteins E6 and E7 changes during chemoradiotherapy and whether this immunity affects survival.

Library construction relied on the immunoSEQ multiplex PCR assay. Entries here come from immuneACCESS through TCRdb and include only in-frame sequences with V and J called. Some clones fail to appear in such tables; in the studies checked, an unresolved V gene covers under half of the shortfall, and the cause of the remainder is unknown. The sample contains 8,200 or so clones, over 75% of them found a single time. The ten largest clonotypes hold approximately 3.4% of the sample. Repertoires were sampled repeatedly over the course of chemoradiotherapy, so clonal expansion could be followed in the tumor microenvironment. What the study reported, not specific to this receptor: Only two HPV16-positive patients were used to derive the functional definition of HPV-specific T cells, and the survival association was reported for HPV16-positive patients. Expansion of candidate HPV-specific clones and E7-related TCR motifs was observed in the tumor microenvironment during treatment, whereas no such expansion was observed for non-HPV-specific T cells. Among HPV16-positive patients, expansion of HPV-responsive T cells during chemoradiotherapy was associated with better recurrence-free survival.

V is shortened by 1 base, J by 2 bases, and the region joining them spans 9 bases. The CDR3 holds 15 amino acids from the cysteine to the phenylalanine. CDR3 DNA is the only sequence kept; it has 45 bases, read in frame from the first base. CDR1 and CDR2, looked up from the germline V gene, are SGHTA and FQGNSA. The rearranged segments are TRBV7-2 and TRBJ1-3; the D gene cannot be resolved reliably. This TCR was sampled from a human donor with HPV-associated anogenital cancer. Sequencing used tumor tissue, obtained from a patient who underwent chemoradiotherapy. The sequence in DNA is TGTGCCAGCAGCTTAGTAAGCCAGGCTGGAAACACCATATATTTT. This codes for CASSLVSQAGNTIYF.